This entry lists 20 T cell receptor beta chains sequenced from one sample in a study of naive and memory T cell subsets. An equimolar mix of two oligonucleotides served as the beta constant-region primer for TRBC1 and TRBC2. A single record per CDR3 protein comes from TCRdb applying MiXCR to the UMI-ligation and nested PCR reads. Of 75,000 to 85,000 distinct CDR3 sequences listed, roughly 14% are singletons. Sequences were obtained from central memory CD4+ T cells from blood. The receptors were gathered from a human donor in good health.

The CDR3 loop reads CASSQDYTDTQYF. The CDR3 bases are TGTGCCAGCAGCCAGGACTACACAGATACGCAGTATTTT. The chain joins TRBV11-3 to TRBJ2-3; TRBD2 might be the D (6 bases). Per the germline V gene, CDR1 is SGHNT and CDR2 is YENEEA. This CDR3 is built from 13 residues. Trimming took 5 bases from V and 2 from J, leaving 8 bases between them.

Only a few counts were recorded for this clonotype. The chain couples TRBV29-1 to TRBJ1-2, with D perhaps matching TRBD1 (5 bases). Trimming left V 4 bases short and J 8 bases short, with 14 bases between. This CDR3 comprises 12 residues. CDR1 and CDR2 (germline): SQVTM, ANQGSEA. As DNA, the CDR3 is TGCAGCGTTGCCGGGGGGGGATCGGGCTACACCTTC. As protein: CSVAGGGSGYTF.

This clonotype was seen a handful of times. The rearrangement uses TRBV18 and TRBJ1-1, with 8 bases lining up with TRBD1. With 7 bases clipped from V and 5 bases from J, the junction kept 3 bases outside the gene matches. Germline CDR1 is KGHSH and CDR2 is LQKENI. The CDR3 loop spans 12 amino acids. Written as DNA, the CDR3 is TGTGCCAGCTTCCGACAGGGGACTGAAGCTTTCTTT. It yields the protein CASFRQGTEAFF.

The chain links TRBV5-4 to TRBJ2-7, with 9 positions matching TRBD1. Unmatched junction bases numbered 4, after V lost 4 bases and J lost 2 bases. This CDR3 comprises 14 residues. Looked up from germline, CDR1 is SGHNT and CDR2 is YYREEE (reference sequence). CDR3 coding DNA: TGTGCCAGCAGCCAGACAGGGGGAGCCTACGAGCAGTACTTC. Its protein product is CASSQTGGAYEQYF.

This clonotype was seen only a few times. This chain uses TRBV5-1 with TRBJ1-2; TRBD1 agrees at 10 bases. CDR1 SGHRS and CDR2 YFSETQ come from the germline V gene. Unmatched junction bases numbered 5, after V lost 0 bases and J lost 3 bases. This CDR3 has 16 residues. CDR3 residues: CASSLATGTGDYGYTF. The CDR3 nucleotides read TGCGCCAGCAGCTTGGCCACGGGGACAGGGGACTATGGCTACACCTTC.

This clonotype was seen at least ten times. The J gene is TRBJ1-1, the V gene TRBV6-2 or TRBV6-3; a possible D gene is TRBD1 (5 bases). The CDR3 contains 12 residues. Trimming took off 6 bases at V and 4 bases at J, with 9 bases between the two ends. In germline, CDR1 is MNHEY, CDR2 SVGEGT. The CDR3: CASRRGPTEAFF. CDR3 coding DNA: TGTGCCAGCAGGAGGGGCCCCACTGAAGCTTTCTTT.

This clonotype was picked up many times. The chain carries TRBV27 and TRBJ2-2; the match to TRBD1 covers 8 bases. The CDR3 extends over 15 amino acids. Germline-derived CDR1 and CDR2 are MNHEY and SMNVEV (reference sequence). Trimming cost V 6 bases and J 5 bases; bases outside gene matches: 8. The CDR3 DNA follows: TGTGCCAGCAGCTTGACAGGGGATGGGACCGGGGAGCTGTTTTTT. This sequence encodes CASSLTGDGTGELFF.

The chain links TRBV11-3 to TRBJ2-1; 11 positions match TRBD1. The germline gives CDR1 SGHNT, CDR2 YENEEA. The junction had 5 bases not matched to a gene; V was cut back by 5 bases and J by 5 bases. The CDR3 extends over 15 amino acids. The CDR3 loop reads CASSLGTGGHNEQFF. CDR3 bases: TGTGCCAGCAGCCTTGGGACAGGGGGACACAATGAGCAGTTCTTC.

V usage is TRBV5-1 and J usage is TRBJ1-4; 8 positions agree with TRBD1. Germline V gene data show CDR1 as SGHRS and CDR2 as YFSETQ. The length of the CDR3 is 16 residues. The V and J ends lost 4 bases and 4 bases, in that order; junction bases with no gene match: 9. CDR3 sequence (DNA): TGCGCCAGCAGCCTGGTAGGGGACAGGAGTAATGAAAAACTGTTTTTT. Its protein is CASSLVGDRSNEKLFF. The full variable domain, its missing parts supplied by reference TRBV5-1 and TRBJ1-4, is KAGVTQTPRYLIKTRGQQVTLSCSPISGHRSVSWYQQTPGQGLQFLFEYFSETQRNKGNFPGRFSGRQFSNSRSEMNVSTLELGDSALYLCASSLVGDRSNEKLFFGSGTQLSVL.

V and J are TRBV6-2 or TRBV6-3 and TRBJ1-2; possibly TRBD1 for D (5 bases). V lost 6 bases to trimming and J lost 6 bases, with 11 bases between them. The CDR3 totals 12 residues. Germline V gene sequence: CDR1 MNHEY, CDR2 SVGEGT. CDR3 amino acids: CASSRGKDGYTF. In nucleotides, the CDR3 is TGTGCCAGCAGCCGGGGGAAGGATGGCTACACCTTC.

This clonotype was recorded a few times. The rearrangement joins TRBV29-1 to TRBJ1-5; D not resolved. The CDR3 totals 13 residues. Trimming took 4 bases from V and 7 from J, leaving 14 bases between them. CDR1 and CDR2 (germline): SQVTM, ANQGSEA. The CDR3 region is CSVVGHIGQPQHF. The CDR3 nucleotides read TGCAGCGTTGTAGGCCATATCGGACAGCCCCAGCATTTT.

As DNA, the CDR3 is TGTGCCAGCAGCCAAGTGCAGGGGGCCGATACGCAGTATTTT. Its translation is CASSQVQGADTQYF. The genes are TRBV14 and TRBJ2-3; TRBD1 matches at 8 bases. Germline V CDR1 and CDR2: SGHDN, FVKESK. The CDR3 sequence is 14 residues long. The V and J ends lost 1 base and 6 bases, in that order; junction bases with no gene match: 3. The variable domain in full, with the rest retrieved from reference TRBV14 and TRBJ2-3, is EAGVTQFPSHSVIEKGQTVTLRCDPISGHDNLYWYRRVMGKEIKFLLHFVKESKQDESGMPNNRFLAERTGGTYSTLKVQPAELEDSGVYFCASSQVQGADTQYFGPGTRLTVL.

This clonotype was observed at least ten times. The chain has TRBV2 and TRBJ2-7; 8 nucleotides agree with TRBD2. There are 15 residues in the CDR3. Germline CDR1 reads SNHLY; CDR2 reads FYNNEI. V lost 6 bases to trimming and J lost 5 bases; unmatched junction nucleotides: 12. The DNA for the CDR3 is TGTGCCAGCAGCGGGGGGGGGACCCGAGTGCACGAGCAGTACTTC. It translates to CASSGGGTRVHEQYF.

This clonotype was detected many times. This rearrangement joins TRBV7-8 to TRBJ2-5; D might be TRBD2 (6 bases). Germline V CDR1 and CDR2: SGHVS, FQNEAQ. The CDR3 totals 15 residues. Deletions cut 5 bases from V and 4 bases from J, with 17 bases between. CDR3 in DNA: TGTGCCAGCAGCCCTATGGGGGGTGGTTCAGAGACCCAGTACTTC. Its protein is CASSPMGGGSETQYF.

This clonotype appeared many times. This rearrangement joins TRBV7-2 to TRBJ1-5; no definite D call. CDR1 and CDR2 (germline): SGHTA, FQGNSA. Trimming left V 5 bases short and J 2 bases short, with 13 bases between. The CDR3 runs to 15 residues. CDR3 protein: CASSIGRQGNQPQHF. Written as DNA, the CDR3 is TGTGCCAGCAGCATTGGCAGGCAGGGCAATCAGCCCCAGCATTTT.

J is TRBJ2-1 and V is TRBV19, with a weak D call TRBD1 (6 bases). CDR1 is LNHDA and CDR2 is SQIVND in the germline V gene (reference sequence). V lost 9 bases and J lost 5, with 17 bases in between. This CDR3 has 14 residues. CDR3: CASRGPSTHNEQFF. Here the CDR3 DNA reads TGTGCCAGCAGGGGTCCCTCCACTCACAATGAGCAGTTCTTC. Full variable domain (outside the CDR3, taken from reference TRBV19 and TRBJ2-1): DGGITQSPKYLFRKEGQNVTLSCEQNLNHDAMYWYRQDPGQGLRLIYYSQIVNDFQKGDIAEGYSVSREKKESFPLTVTSAQKNPTAFYLCASRGPSTHNEQFFGPGTRLTVL.

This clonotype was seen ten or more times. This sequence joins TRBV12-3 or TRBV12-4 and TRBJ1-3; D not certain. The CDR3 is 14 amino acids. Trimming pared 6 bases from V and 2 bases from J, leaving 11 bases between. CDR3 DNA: TGTGCCAGCAGCTCTAGGAAAACTGGAAACACCATATATTTT. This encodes CASSSRKTGNTIYF.

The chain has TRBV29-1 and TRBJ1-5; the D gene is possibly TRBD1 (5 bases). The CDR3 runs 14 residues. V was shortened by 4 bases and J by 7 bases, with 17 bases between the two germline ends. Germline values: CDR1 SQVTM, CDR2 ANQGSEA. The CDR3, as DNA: TGCAGCGTTGGGGTCGGCAGGGAAGGACAGCCCCAGCATTTT. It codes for CSVGVGREGQPQHF.

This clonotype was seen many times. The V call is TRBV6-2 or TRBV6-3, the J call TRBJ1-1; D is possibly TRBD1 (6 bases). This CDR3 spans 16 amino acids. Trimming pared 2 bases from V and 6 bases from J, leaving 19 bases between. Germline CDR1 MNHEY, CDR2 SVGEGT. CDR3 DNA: TGTGCCAGCAGTTACGACGGTCGTCCAGGGGTCGCTGAAGCTTTCTTT. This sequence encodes CASSYDGRPGVAEAFF.

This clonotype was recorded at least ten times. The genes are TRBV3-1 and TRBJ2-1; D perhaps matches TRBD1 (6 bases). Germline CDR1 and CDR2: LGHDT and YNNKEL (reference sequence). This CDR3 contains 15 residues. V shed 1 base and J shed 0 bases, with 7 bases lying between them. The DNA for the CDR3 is TGTGCCAGCAGCCAAGGGACAGCCTCCTACAATGAGCAGTTCTTC. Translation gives CASSQGTASYNEQFF.